Detailed here is one T cell receptor (beta chain). This record belongs to a study of PD-L1 blockade in urothelial cancer. Study context: Blood was tested 3 weeks (second dose) and 6 weeks into treatment.

Time point here: pretreatment peripheral blood. Libraries were prepared by immunoSEQ multiplex PCR; TCRdb keeps only in-frame clonotypes and omits some of them. The table records 40,000 to 55,000 clones, nearly 90% of them present only once. CDR1 and CDR2 from the germline V gene are SNHLY and FYNNEI. With 6 bases removed from V and 1 base from J, the gap between germline ends came to 28 bases. CDR3 length equals 20 residues. The chain carries TRBV2 and TRBJ1-5; D might be TRBD1 (5 bases). Source: PBMCs, taken around atezolizumab (anti-PD-L1) treatment. This sequence originates from a donor at least 40 years old with urothelial cancer. The CDR3 coding sequence is TGTGCCAGCAGGGGGTCCGGGGGGGAGGGGTTAGTTTGGAGCAATCAGCCCCAGCATTTT. This encodes CASRGSGGEGLVWSNQPQHF.